One and the same sample provided the 21 T cell receptor beta chains below, sequenced in a study of T cell responses to AZD1222 COVID-19 vaccine. The protocol was immunoSEQ multiplex PCR, while the TCRdb copy is restricted to in-frame clones and leaves out a portion. The sample lists around 65,000 clones, roughly 80% seen once, with about 23% in the top ten. The sequencing used peripheral blood, collected 28 days after the second AZD1222 dose. These receptors all stem from an adult who received the AZD1222 COVID-19 vaccine.

V usage is TRBV9 and J usage is TRBJ1-1; TRBD1 matches at 8 bases. The germline V gene has CDR1 SGDLS and CDR2 YYNGEE. V shed 3 bases and J 6 bases; nucleotides not matched to a gene: 7. The CDR3 is 14 amino acids. CDR3 loop: CASSGGQGGPEAFF. The CDR3 DNA reads TGTGCCAGCAGCGGTGGACAGGGAGGCCCTGAAGCTTTCTTT.

J is TRBJ1-5 and V is TRBV5-6, with TRBD1 as a possible D gene (6 bases). This CDR3 spans 16 amino acids. Germline V gene data show CDR1 as SGHDT and CDR2 as YYEEEE. The ends were cut back, 0 bases at V and 1 base at J, with 11 bases in the middle. The CDR3 nucleotides are TGTGCCAGCAGCTTGGGCACAGGGAGAAGCAATCAGCCCCAGCATTTT. Protein: CASSLGTGRSNQPQHF.

This clone was observed a single time. J is TRBJ1-2 and V is TRBV20-1; D not resolved. CDR3 length equals 10 residues. Per the germline V gene, CDR1 is DFQATT and CDR2 is SNEGSKA (reference sequence). Trimming removed 1 base at V and 5 bases at J, with 2 bases between. The CDR3 loop reads CSARAYGYTF. The CDR3 DNA sequence: TGCAGTGCTAGAGCTTATGGCTACACCTTC.

The chain uses TRBV11-2 and TRBJ2-1, with 9 bases fitting TRBD2. Germline lookup yields CDR1 SGHAT and CDR2 FQNNGV. Trimming cost V 4 bases and J 7 bases; bases outside gene matches: 14. The CDR3 totals 17 residues. DNA for the CDR3: TGTGCCAGCAGCTCTGGTGTCGCGGGAGGGCCAGTGAATGAGCAGTTCTTC. Residues: CASSSGVAGGPVNEQFF.

The gene calls are TRBV9 and TRBJ1-2; D ambiguous. The CDR3 is 16 amino acids. V was cut by 4 bases and J by 8 bases, with 24 bases left in between. CDR1 is SGDLS, CDR2 YYNGEE, per germline. The DNA of the CDR3 is TGTGCCAGCAGCACAGCCATGATATCCCTGCCTAGAGGCTACACCTTC. It translates to CASSTAMISLPRGYTF.

The chain recombines TRBV27 with TRBJ1-2; 11 bases fit TRBD1. Trimming took 4 bases from V and 9 from J; bases not matched to a gene: 4. This CDR3 region has 13 residues. Germline V gives CDR1 MNHEY, CDR2 SMNVEV (reference sequence). CDR3 loop: CASSWTGGASYTF. For the CDR3, the DNA is TGTGCCAGCAGTTGGACAGGGGGCGCTAGCTACACCTTC.

This sequence joins TRBV10-3 and TRBJ2-2; 8 bases are a match to TRBD1. The CDR3 has 15 residues. Germline V lookup: CDR1 ENHRY, CDR2 SYGVKD. V trimming: 4 bases; J trimming: 3 bases; junction bases outside the gene matches: 4. CDR3 in amino acids: CAISGRGQDTGELFF. The CDR3 DNA is TGTGCCATCAGTGGCAGGGGGCAGGACACCGGGGAGCTGTTTTTT.

The rearrangement links TRBV3-1 (or the pseudogene TRBV3-2) to TRBJ1-3; the D is unclear. Germline assignment: CDR1 LGHDT and CDR2 YNNKEL (reference sequence). There are 16 residues in the CDR3. V lost 1 base and J lost 1, with 11 bases in between. CDR3 residues: CASSQVWARSGNTIYF. As DNA, the CDR3 is TGTGCCAGCAGCCAAGTTTGGGCCAGGTCTGGAAACACCATATATTTT.

V gene TRBV13 combines with J gene TRBJ2-3; TRBD2 matches at 11 bases. Germline V gives CDR1 PRHDT, CDR2 FYEKMQ (reference sequence). This CDR3 region has 15 residues. V trimming: 1 base; J trimming: 3 bases; junction bases outside the gene matches: 0. CDR3 in DNA: TGTGCCAGCAGCTTAGCTAGCGGGGGGACAGATACGCAGTATTTT. Amino acid sequence: CASSLASGGTDTQYF. Filled out from reference TRBV13 and TRBJ2-3, the complete variable domain reads AAGVIQSPRHLIKEKRETATLKCYPIPRHDTVYWYQQGPGQDPQFLISFYEKMQSDKGSIPDRFSAQQFSDYHSELNMSSLELGDSALYFCASSLASGGTDTQYFGPGTRLTVL.

V is TRBV19 and J is TRBJ2-7, with 9 bases aligning to TRBD1. Germline CDR1 reads LNHDA; CDR2 reads SQIVND (reference sequence). There are 15 residues in the CDR3. Trimming cost V 7 bases and J 3 bases; bases outside gene matches: 10. Here the CDR3 reads CASTSGTGLIYEQYF. CDR3 nucleotides: TGTGCCAGTACCTCCGGGACAGGGTTAATCTACGAGCAGTACTTC.

This chain links TRBV29-1 with TRBJ2-5, with TRBD1 matching 7 bases. This CDR3 is built from 12 residues. Germline-derived CDR1 and CDR2 are SQVTM and ANQGSEA. V was clipped by 3 bases and J by 5 bases; unmatched bases: 3. This CDR3 reads CSVERGQETQYF. For the CDR3, the DNA is TGCAGCGTTGAGAGGGGGCAGGAGACCCAGTACTTC. The whole variable domain, remainder taken from reference TRBV29-1 and TRBJ2-5, is SAVISQKPSRDICQRGTSLTIQCQVDSQVTMMFWYRQQPGQSLTLIATANQGSEATYESGFVIDKFPISRPNLTFSTLTVSNMSPEDSSIYLCSVERGQETQYFGPGTRLLVL.

This chain links TRBV5-5 with TRBJ2-3, with 15 bases aligning to TRBD2. Germline V gene sequence: CDR1 SGHKS, CDR2 YYEKEE (reference sequence). Losses at the gene ends were 4 bases for V and 4 bases for J; bases not matched to a gene: 10. CDR3 length equals 18 residues. This chain's CDR3 is CASSPVGTSGGPPDTQYF. For the CDR3, the DNA is TGTGCCAGCAGCCCCGTGGGGACTAGCGGGGGGCCCCCAGATACGCAGTATTTT.

The chain joins TRBV19 to TRBJ2-5; TRBD1 matches at 9 bases. CDR3 length: 15 amino acids. V shed 4 bases and J 5 bases; nucleotides not matched to a gene: 8. The germline V gene has CDR1 LNHDA and CDR2 SQIVND (reference sequence). The CDR3 DNA follows: TGTGCCAGTAGTACAAGGGACAGGGTAGGCGAGACCCAGTACTTC. Translation: CASSTRDRVGETQYF.

The CDR3 DNA follows: TGTGCCAGCAGCCAAGATTACCCGTCCGGGACCAGAAAGAACACTGAAGCTTTCTTT. This translates into CASSQDYPSGTRKNTEAFF. The chain has TRBV4-2 and TRBJ1-1; D is perhaps TRBD1 (5 bases). With 0 bases removed from V and 1 base from J, the gap between germline ends came to 21 bases. Germline loops: CDR1 LGHNA, CDR2 YNFKEQ. This CDR3 contains 19 residues.

The rearrangement links TRBV6-5 to TRBJ1-1; 7 positions match TRBD1. Trimming removed 2 bases from V and 5 bases from J; junction bases left unmatched: 2. This CDR3 is 13 amino acids long. Germline-derived CDR1 and CDR2 are MNHEY and SVGAGI. The CDR3, as DNA: TGTGCCAGCAGTTACAGGGGGCGAACTGAAGCTTTCTTT. Its translation is CASSYRGRTEAFF.

This clone was counted once. The chain combines TRBV18 with TRBJ2-7; 7 bases agree with TRBD1. The V segment lost 3 bases and the J segment 6 bases; nucleotides outside the gene matches: 11. The CDR3 is 15 residues long. Germline loops: CDR1 KGHSH, CDR2 LQKENI. As DNA, the CDR3 is TGTGCCAGCTCACCCACCTTTGAGGGGGCGAGCGAGCAGTACTTC. It codes for CASSPTFEGASEQYF.

The J gene is TRBJ2-5, the V gene TRBV11-2; 8 bases match TRBD1. V gave up 4 bases and J gave up 6 bases; unmatched junction bases: 7. Germline loops: CDR1 SGHAT, CDR2 FQNNGV. The CDR3 extends over 14 amino acids. Here the CDR3 reads CASSSITGGQTQYF. CDR3 DNA: TGTGCCAGCAGCTCTATAACAGGGGGGCAGACCCAGTACTTC. The full variable domain, rest sourced from reference TRBV11-2 and TRBJ2-5, is EAGVAQSPRYKIIEKRQSVAFWCNPISGHATLYWYQQILGQGPKLLIQFQNNGVVDDSQLPKDRFSAERLKGVDSTLKIQPAKLEDSAVYLCASSSITGGQTQYFGPGTRLLVL.

This chain uses TRBV2 with TRBJ1-5; D not certain. With 5 bases removed from V and 6 bases from J, the gap between germline ends came to 20 bases. The CDR3 is made up of 16 amino acids. Germline V gives CDR1 SNHLY, CDR2 FYNNEI. The CDR3 DNA is TGTGCCAGCAGTAAATTGACTATTGTGAGGAGTCAGCCCCAGCATTTT. It encodes CASSKLTIVRSQPQHF.

This CDR3 is CSASGRQGTEQYF. The CDR3, as DNA: TGCAGTGCTAGTGGGCGACAGGGGACGGAGCAGTACTTC. The chain links TRBV20-1 to TRBJ2-7; 8 positions agree with TRBD1. The germline CDR1 and CDR2 sequences are DFQATT and SNEGSKA (reference sequence). The trim removed 3 bases at V and 7 bases at J, leaving 8 bases unmatched. The CDR3 extends over 13 amino acids.

The rearrangement joins TRBV9 to TRBJ2-3, with a weak D call TRBD1 (5 bases). V dropped 4 bases and J dropped 2 bases, with 17 bases sitting between them. Germline CDR1 is SGDLS and CDR2 is YYNGEE. There are 16 residues in the CDR3. CDR3 DNA: TGTGCCAGCAGCCCCCCAGTACAGGTCAACACAGATACGCAGTATTTT. Protein product: CASSPPVQVNTDTQYF.

The chain recombines TRBV25-1 with TRBJ2-1; D possibly matches TRBD1 or TRBD2 (6 bases each). V lost 0 bases to trimming and J lost 9 bases, with 18 bases between them. This CDR3 has 16 amino acids. Germline assignment: CDR1 MGHDK and CDR2 SYGVNS. CDR3 sequence (DNA): TGTGCCAGCAGTGAATATAGGGGGAGGTGGGAGACTGAGCAGTTCTTC. Translating it yields CASSEYRGRWETEQFF.